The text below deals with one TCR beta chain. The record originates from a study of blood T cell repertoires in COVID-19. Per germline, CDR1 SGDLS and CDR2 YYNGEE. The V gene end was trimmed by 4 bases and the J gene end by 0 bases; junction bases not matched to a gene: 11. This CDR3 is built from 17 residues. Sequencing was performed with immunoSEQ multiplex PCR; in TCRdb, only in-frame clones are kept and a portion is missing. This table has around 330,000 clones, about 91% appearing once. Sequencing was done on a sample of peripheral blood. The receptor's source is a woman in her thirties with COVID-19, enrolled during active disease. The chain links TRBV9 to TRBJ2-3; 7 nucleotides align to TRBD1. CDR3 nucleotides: TGTGCCAGCAGCCCCCGAGGGACAGTCTCTAGCACAGATACGCAGTATTTT. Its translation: CASSPRGTVSSTDTQYF.